What follows are 17 T cell receptor beta chains derived from one specimen sequenced in a study of blood T cells in healthy people across ages. Sample-barcoded 5' priming and a J-beta primer mix drove a second PCR of roughly 7 to 11 cycles. TCRdb fed the 5' RACE reads into MiXCR, producing one record per CDR3 protein. Here the sample spans over a million distinct CDR3 sequences, under 30% being singletons. In addition, the sample was reused for a study of T cells of mothers and their children.

Material for sequencing was blood. The receptors were gathered from a girl aged 2 to 10 in good health.

This clonotype has just a few counts. This chain uses TRBV9 with TRBJ1-2; tentative D call: TRBD1 (5 bases). Between the trimmed V and J ends, which lost 1 base and 8 bases, there was a span of 15 bases. There are 14 residues in the CDR3. CDR1 and CDR2 (germline): SGDLS, YYNGEE. The chain's CDR3 is CASSVLGEKDGYTF. The CDR3 coding sequence is TGTGCCAGCAGCGTACTAGGGGAAAAGGACGGCTACACCTTC. Complete variable domain (other parts from reference TRBV9 and TRBJ1-2): DSGVTQTPKHLITATGQRVTLRCSPRSGDLSVYWYQQSLDQGLQFLIQYYNGEERAKGNILERFSAQQFPDLHSELNLSSLELGDSALYFCASSVLGEKDGYTFGSGTRLTVV.

The rearrangement links TRBV6-5 to TRBJ2-2; no firm D call. V lost 6 bases and J lost 4, with 12 bases in between. The CDR3 loop spans 14 amino acids. Germline V gene sequence: CDR1 MNHEY, CDR2 SVGAGI. CDR3 nucleotides: TGTGCCAGCAGCCCCGGATCATTCACCGGGGAGCTGTTTTTT. Translated, it gives CASSPGSFTGELFF.

The rearrangement joins TRBV20-1 to TRBJ2-5; maybe TRBD2 (6 bases). In germline, CDR1 is DFQATT, CDR2 SNEGSKA (reference sequence). V shed 1 base and J shed 4 bases, with 16 bases lying between them. The CDR3 sequence is 15 residues long. The CDR3 is CSARGFTAGSETQYF. The CDR3 DNA reads as TGCAGTGCTAGAGGATTTACGGCGGGGTCAGAGACCCAGTACTTC.

This sequence joins TRBV28 and TRBJ2-4; a weak D match, TRBD1 (6 bases). The CDR3 extends over 11 amino acids. V was clipped by 1 base and J by 15 bases, with 10 bases between them. The germline CDR1 and CDR2 sequences are MDHEN and SYDVKM. The CDR3 protein is CASSLLGQWYF. The CDR3 DNA reads as TGTGCCAGCAGTTTATTGGGACAATGGTACTTC. The entire variable domain, with the rest obtained from reference TRBV28 and TRBJ2-4, is as follows: DVKVTQSSRYLVKRTGEKVFLECVQDMDHENMFWYRQDPGLGLRLIYFSYDVKMKEKGDIPEGYSVSREKKERFSLILESASTNQTSMYLCASSLLGQWYFGAGTRLSVL.

The chain couples TRBV7-9 to TRBJ1-4, with 11 bases fitting TRBD1. This CDR3 has 15 residues. Germline values: CDR1 SEHNR, CDR2 FQNEAQ (reference sequence). V dropped 3 bases and J dropped 6; count of bases not matched to a gene: 3. DNA for the CDR3: TGTGCCAGCAGCTTGTTGGGACAGGGGGATGAAAAACTGTTTTTT. Translation gives CASSLLGQGDEKLFF.

The rearrangement uses TRBV29-1 and TRBJ2-3, with D possibly TRBD1 on 6 matching bases. This CDR3 region has 14 residues. CDR1 is SQVTM, CDR2 ANQGSEA, per germline. With 1 base removed from V and 0 bases from J, the gap between germline ends came to 8 bases. The CDR3 DNA is TGCAGCGTTGAAGGCCAGGGGAGCACAGATACGCAGTATTTT. This gives the protein CSVEGQGSTDTQYF.

The chain joins TRBV12-3 or TRBV12-4 to TRBJ1-4, with D hard to call. CDR3 length: 15 amino acids. The V gene lost 8 bases and the J gene lost 2 bases, with 15 bases spanning the gap. The CDR3 DNA follows: TGTGCCAGCGGAGTCTGGGTCGGGACTAATGAAAAACTGTTTTTT. Amino acid sequence: CASGVWVGTNEKLFF.

This clonotype was seen more than once but under ten times. The junction shows a germline mismatch at one end, possibly a read error. The V call is TRBV28, the J call TRBJ2-7; D uncertain. Judging by the DNA end, TRBJ2-1 fits better; the J call may be wrong. This CDR3 comprises 13 residues. CDR1 and CDR2 from the germline V gene are MDHEN and SYDVKM. CDR3 region: CASSLSFVNEQFF. DNA for the CDR3: TGTGCCAGCAGCTTATCTTTTGTGAATGAGCAGTTCTTC.

The rearrangement uses TRBV20-1 and TRBJ2-1; D is possibly TRBD1 or TRBD2 (5 bases each). V lost 0 bases, J lost 5 bases, and 14 bases lay in between. This CDR3 contains 15 residues. CDR1 is DFQATT, CDR2 SNEGSKA, per germline (reference sequence). The CDR3 region is CSARDGIRGHNEQFF. CDR3 DNA sequence: TGCAGTGCTAGAGATGGAATCCGGGGCCACAATGAGCAGTTCTTC.

This clonotype was counted a few times. J is TRBJ2-1 and V is TRBV15, with D possibly being TRBD2 (7 bases). V lost 5 bases to trimming and J lost 0 bases, with 17 bases between them. The CDR3 has 17 amino acids. Looked up from germline, CDR1 is LNHNV and CDR2 is YYDKDF (reference sequence). CDR3: CATSSRGGQISYNEQFF. The CDR3 region has the DNA TGTGCCACCAGCTCGAGGGGGGGCCAGATCTCCTACAATGAGCAGTTCTTC.

The chain employs TRBV28 and TRBJ1-6; D call uncertain. CDR1 MDHEN and CDR2 SYDVKM come from the germline V gene. V lost 2 bases and J lost 11, with 7 bases in between. This CDR3 comprises 12 residues. CDR3 residues: CASSLDGPPLHF. The CDR3 nucleotides read TGTGCCAGCAGTTTAGATGGGCCACCCCTCCACTTT.

The rearrangement uses TRBV4-3 and TRBJ2-6; D not resolved. Per germline, CDR1 LGHNA and CDR2 YSLEER. Trimming shortened V by 0 bases and J by 4 bases, and 7 bases separated the two germline ends. CDR3 length: 15 amino acids. CDR3 region: CASSQEGYGANVLTF. The CDR3 DNA reads TGCGCCAGCAGCCAAGAGGGTTACGGGGCCAACGTCCTGACTTTC.

In its sample, this clonotype was seen many times. The chain recombines TRBV4-3 with TRBJ2-5; 15 bases align to TRBD2. This CDR3 has 16 residues. The V gene's germline CDR1 is LGHNA and CDR2 YSLEER. The junction had 5 bases not matched to a gene; V was cut back by 4 bases and J by 5 bases. The CDR3 coding sequence is TGCGCCAGCAGCCCTACTGGGACTAGCGGGGGGGAGACCCAGTACTTC. The encoded protein is CASSPTGTSGGETQYF.

The chain joins TRBV29-1 to TRBJ1-4; D remains unclear. V lost 5 bases, J lost 12 bases, and 16 bases lay in between. There are 12 residues in the CDR3. Germline V gene data show CDR1 as SQVTM and CDR2 as ANQGSEA. CDR3 DNA sequence: TGCAGCGTTTTTCTGATCAATGGGGAACTGTTTTTT. This gives the protein CSVFLINGELFF.

The chain recombines TRBV6-5 with TRBJ1-1; no firm D call. Deletions cut 0 bases from V and 6 bases from J, with 8 bases between. Germline lookup yields CDR1 MNHEY and CDR2 SVGAGI. The CDR3 is 13 residues long. The CDR3 spells CASSYSKSAEAFF. The CDR3 nucleotides read TGTGCCAGCAGTTACTCGAAGAGTGCTGAAGCTTTCTTT.

This sequence joins TRBV7-3 and TRBJ2-1; D remains unclear. The CDR3 totals 11 residues. Germline CDR1 is SGHTA and CDR2 is FQGTGA. V was cut by 5 bases and J by 9 bases, with 8 bases left in between. The DNA for the CDR3 is TGTGCCAGCAGCACGGTCCCTGAGCAGTTCTTC. Translated: CASSTVPEQFF.

This clonotype was picked up many times. This rearrangement joins TRBV11-2 to TRBJ2-1; 13 bases are shared with TRBD2. The CDR3 length is 15 residues. In germline, CDR1 is SGHAT, CDR2 FQNNGV. V was clipped by 5 bases and J by 7 bases; unmatched bases: 5. The CDR3 sequence: CASSRLAGGLNEQFF. As DNA, the CDR3 is TGTGCCAGCAGCCGACTAGCGGGAGGCTTAAATGAGCAGTTCTTC.